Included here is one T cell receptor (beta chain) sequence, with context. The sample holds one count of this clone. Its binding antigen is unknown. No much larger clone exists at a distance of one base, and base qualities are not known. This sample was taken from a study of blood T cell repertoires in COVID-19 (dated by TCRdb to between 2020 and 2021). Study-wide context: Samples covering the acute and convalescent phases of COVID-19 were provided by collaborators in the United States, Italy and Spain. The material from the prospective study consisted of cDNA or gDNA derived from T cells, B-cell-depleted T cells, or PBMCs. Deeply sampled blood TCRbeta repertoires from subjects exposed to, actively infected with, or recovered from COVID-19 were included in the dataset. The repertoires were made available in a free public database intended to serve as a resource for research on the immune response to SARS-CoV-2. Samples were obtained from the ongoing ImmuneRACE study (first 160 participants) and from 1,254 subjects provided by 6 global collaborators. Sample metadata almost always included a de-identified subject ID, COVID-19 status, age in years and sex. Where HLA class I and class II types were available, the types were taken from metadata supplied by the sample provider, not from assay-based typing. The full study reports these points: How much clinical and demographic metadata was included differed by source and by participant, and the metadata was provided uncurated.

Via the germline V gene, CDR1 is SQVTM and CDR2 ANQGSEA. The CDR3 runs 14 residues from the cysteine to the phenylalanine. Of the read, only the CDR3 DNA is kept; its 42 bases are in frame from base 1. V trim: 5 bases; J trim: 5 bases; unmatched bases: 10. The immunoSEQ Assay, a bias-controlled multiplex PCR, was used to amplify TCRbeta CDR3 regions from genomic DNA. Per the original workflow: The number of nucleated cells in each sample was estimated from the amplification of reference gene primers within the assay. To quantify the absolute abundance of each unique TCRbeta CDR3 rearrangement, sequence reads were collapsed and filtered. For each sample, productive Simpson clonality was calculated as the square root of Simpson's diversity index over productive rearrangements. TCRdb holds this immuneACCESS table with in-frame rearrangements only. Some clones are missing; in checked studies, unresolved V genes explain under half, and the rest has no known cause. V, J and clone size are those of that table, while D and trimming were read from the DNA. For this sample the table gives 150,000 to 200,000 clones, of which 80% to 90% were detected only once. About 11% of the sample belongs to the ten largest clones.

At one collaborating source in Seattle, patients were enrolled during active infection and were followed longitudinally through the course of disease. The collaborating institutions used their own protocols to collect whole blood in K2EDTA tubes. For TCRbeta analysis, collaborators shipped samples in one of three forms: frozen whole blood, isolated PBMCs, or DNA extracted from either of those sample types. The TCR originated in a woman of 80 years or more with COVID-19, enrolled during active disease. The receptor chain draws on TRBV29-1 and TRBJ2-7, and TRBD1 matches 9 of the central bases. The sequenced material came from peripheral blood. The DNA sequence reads TGCAGCGTTCTACGGCTGGACAGGGGCCACGAGCAGTACTTC. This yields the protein CSVLRLDRGHEQYF.